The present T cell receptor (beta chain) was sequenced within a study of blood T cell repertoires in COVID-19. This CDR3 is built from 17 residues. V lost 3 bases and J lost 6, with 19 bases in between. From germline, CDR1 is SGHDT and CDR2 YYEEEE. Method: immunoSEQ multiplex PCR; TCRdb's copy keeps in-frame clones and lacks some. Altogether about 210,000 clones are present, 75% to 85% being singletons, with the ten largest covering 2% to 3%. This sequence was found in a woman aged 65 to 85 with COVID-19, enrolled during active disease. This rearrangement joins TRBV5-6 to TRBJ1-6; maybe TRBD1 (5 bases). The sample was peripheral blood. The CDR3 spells CASSWVTANSLNSPLHF. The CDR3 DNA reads TGTGCCAGCAGCTGGGTGACAGCCAATTCTCTTAATTCACCCCTCCACTTT.